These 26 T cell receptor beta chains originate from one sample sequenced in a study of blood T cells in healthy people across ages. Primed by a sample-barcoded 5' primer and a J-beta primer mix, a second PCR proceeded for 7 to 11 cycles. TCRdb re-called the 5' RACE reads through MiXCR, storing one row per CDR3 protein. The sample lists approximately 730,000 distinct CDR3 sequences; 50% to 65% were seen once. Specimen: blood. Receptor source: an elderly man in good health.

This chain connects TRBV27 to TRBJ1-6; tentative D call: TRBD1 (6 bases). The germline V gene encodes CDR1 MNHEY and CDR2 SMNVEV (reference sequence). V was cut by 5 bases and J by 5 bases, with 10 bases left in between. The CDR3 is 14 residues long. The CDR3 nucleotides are TGTGCCAGCAGTACAGGGTCGGATAATTCACCCCTCCACTTT. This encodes CASSTGSDNSPLHF.

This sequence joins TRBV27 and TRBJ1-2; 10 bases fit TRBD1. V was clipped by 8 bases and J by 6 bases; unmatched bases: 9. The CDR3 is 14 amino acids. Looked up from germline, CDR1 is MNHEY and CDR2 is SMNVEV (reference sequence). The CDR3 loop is CASASRDRGHGYTF. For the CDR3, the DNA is TGTGCCAGCGCAAGCCGGGACAGGGGCCATGGCTACACCTTC.

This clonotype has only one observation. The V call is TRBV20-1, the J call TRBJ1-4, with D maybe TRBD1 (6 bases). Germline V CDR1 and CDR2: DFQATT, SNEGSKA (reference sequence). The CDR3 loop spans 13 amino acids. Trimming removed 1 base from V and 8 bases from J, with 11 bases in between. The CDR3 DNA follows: TGCAGTGCTAGAGTGGGGGCGGACGAAAAACTGTTTTTT. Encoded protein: CSARVGADEKLFF.

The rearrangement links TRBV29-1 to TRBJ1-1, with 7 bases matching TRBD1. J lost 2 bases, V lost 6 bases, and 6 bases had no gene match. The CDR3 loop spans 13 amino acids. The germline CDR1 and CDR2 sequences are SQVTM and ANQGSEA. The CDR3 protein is CSVADRANTEAFF. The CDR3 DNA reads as TGCAGCGTCGCCGACAGGGCAAACACTGAAGCTTTCTTT.

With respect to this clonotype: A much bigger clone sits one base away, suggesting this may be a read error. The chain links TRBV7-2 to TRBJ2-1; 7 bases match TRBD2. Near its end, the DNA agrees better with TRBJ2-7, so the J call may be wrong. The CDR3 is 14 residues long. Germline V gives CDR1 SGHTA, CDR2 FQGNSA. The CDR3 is CASSLGGSYNEQYF. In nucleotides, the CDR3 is TGTGCCAGCAGCTTAGGCGGGAGTTACAATGAGCAGTACTTC.

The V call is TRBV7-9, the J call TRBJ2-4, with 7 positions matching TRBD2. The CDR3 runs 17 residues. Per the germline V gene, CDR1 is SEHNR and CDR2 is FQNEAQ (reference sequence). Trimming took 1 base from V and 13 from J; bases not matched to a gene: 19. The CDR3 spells CASSLGEMAGATYGQYF. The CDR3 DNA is TGTGCCAGCAGCTTAGGAGAAATGGCGGGAGCAACCTACGGGCAGTACTTC.

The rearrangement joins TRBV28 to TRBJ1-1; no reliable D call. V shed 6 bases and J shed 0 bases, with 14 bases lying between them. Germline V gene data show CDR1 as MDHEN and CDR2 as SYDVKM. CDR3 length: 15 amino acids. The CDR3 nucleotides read TGTGCCAGCAGACATGGGCGGCCGATGAACACTGAAGCTTTCTTT. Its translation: CASRHGRPMNTEAFF.

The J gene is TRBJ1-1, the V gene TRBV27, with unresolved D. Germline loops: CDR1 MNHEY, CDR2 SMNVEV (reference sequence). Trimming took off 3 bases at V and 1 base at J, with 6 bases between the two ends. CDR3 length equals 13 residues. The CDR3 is CASSLIGNTEAFF. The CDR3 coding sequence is TGTGCCAGCAGTTTGATAGGGAACACTGAAGCTTTCTTT.

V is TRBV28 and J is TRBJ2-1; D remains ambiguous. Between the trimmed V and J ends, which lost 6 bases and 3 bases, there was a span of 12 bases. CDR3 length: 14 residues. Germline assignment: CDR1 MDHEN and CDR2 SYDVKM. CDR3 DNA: TGTGCCAGCAGAGACTTAAATTTCTACAATGAGCAGTTCTTC. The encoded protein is CASRDLNFYNEQFF.

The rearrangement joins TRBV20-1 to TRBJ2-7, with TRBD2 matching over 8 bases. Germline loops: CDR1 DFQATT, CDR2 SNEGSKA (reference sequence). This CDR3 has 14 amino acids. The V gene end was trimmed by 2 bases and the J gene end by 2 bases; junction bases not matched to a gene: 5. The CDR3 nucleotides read TGCAGTGCTAGAACCCGGGAGGGCCCCTACGAGCAGTACTTC. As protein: CSARTREGPYEQYF.

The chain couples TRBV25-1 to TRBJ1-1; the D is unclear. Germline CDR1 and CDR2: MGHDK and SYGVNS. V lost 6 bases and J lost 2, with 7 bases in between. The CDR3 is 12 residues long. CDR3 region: CASRLTNTEAFF. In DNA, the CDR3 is TGTGCCAGCAGACTCACCAACACTGAAGCTTTCTTT.

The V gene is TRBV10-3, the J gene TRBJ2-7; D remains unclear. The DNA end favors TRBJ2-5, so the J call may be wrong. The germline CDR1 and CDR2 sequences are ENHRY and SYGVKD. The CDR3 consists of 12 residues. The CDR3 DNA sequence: TGTGCCATCAGTGAGGCTCTAGAGACCCAGTACTTC. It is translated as CAISEALETQYF.

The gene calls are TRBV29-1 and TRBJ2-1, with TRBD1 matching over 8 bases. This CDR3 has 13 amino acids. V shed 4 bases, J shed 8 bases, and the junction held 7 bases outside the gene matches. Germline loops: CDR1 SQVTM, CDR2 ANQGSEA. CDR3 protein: CSVGGTGYDEQFF. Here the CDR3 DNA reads TGCAGCGTTGGAGGGACAGGTTACGATGAGCAGTTCTTC.

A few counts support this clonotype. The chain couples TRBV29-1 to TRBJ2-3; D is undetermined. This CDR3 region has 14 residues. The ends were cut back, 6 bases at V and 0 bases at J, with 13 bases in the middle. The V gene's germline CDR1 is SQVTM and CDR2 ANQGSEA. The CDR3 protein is CSVATTPSTDTQYF. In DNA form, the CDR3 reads TGCAGCGTCGCCACTACCCCTAGCACAGATACGCAGTATTTT.

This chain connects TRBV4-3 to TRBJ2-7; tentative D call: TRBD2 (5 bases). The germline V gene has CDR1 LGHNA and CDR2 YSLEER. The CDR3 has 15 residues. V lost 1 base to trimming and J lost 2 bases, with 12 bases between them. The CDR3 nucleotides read TGCGCCAGCAGCCAAGCGGTAGGACTTACCTACGAGCAGTACTTC. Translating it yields CASSQAVGLTYEQYF.

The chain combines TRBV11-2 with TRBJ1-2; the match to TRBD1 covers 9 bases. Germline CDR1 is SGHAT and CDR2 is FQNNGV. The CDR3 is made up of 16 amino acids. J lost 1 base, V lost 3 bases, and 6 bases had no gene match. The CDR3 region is CASSLNWDRDNYGYTF. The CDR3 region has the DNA TGTGCCAGCAGCTTGAACTGGGACAGGGATAACTATGGCTACACCTTC.

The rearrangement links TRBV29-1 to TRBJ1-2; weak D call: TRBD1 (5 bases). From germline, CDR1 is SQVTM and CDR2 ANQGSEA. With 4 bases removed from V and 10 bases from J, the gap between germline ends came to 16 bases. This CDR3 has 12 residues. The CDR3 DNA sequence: TGCAGCGTTGCCCGGACACCCGATGACTACACCTTC. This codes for CSVARTPDDYTF.

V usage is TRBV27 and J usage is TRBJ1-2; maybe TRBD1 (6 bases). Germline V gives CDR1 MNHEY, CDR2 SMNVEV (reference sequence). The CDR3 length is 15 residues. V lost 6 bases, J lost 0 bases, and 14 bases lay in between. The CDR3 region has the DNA TGTGCCAGCAGCGCGGACAGACAAGCTAACTATGGCTACACCTTC. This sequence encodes CASSADRQANYGYTF.

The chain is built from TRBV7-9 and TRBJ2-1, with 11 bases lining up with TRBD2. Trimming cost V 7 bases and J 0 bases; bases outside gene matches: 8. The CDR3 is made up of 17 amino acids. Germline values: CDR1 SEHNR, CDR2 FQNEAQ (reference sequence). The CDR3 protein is CASKPRGLAGSYNEQFF. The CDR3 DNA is TGTGCCAGCAAGCCCCGAGGACTAGCGGGCTCCTACAATGAGCAGTTCTTC. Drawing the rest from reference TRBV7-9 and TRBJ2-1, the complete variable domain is DTGVSQNPRHKITKRGQNVTFRCDPISEHNRLYWYRQTLGQGPEFLTYFQNEAQLEKSRLLSDRFSAERPKGSFSTLEIQRTEQGDSAMYLCASKPRGLAGSYNEQFFGPGTRLTVL.

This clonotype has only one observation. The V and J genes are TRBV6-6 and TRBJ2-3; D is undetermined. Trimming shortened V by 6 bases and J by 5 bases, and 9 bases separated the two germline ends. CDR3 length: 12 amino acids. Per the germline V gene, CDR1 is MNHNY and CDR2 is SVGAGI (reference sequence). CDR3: CASSPSKDTQYF. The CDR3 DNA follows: TGTGCCAGCAGCCCCTCGAAAGATACGCAGTATTTT.

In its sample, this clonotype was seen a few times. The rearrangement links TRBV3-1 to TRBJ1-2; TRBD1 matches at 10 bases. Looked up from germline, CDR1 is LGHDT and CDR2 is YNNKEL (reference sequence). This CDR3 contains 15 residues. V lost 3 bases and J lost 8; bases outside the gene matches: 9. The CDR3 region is CASSQWDRGRDGYTF. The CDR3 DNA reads TGTGCCAGCAGCCAGTGGGACAGGGGAAGGGACGGCTACACCTTC.

CDR3 bases: TGTGCCAGCAGCCCCGGCAGGGCCTCCTACAATGAGCAGTTCTTC. Protein sequence: CASSPGRASYNEQFF. The chain recombines TRBV7-3 with TRBJ2-1; D is perhaps TRBD1 (5 bases). From germline, CDR1 is SGHTA and CDR2 FQGTGA. Trimming removed 5 bases at V and 0 bases at J, with 11 bases between. The CDR3 extends over 15 amino acids.

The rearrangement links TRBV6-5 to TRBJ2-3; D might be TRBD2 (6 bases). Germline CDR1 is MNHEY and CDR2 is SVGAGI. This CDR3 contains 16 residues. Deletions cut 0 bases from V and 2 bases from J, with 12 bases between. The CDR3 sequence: CASSYSRASVTDTQYF. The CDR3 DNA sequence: TGTGCCAGCAGTTACTCGAGGGCTAGCGTCACAGATACGCAGTATTTT.

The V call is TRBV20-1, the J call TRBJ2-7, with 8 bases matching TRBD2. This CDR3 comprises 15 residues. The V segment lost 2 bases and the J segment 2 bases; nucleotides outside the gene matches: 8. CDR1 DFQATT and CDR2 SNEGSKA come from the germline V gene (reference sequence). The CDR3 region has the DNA TGCAGTGCTAGATTTCCTAGCGGGTCCCCCTACGAGCAGTACTTC. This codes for CSARFPSGSPYEQYF.

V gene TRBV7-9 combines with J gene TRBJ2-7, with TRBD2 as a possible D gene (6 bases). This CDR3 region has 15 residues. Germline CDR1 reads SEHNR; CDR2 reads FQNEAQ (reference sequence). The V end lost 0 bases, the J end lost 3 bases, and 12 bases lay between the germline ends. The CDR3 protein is CASSLARWGDYEQYF. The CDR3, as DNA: TGTGCCAGCAGCTTAGCGCGATGGGGGGACTACGAGCAGTACTTC.

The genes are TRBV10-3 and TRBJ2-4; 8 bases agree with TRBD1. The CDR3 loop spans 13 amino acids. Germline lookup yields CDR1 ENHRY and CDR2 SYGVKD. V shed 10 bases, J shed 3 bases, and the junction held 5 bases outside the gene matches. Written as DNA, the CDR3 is TGTGCCAGCCAGGACAGGGACAAAAACATTCAGTACTTC. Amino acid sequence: CASQDRDKNIQYF.